Listed below are T cell receptor beta chains from one sample, sequenced in a study of blood T cells in healthy people across ages. TCRdb reprocessed the 5' RACE reads with MiXCR, giving one entry per CDR3 protein. The table has hundreds of thousands of distinct CDR3 sequences, approximately 53% seen once. The specimen sequenced was blood. These receptors originate from a man aged 40-49 years in good health. CDR3s include the opening cysteine and the closing phenylalanine or tryptophan. The D gene is left open where the match is weak. For some rows the clone size is stated as once, few or many, or as a class when expanded; others skip it.

V gene: TRBV27
D gene: TRBD2
clone size: .
J gene: TRBJ2-5
CDR3 length: 12
CDR3 protein: CASSLSGGSQYF
CDR3 DNA: TGTGCCAGCAGTTTAAGCGGGGGGTCCCAGTACTTC

V gene: TRBV4-3
D gene: .
clone size: once
J gene: TRBJ1-1
CDR3 length: 14
CDR3 protein: CASSQDLGGTEAFF
CDR3 DNA: TGCGCCAGCAGCCAAGATCTTGGAGGTACTGAAGCTTTCTTT

V gene: TRBV28
D gene: .
clone size: .
J gene: TRBJ2-6
CDR3 length: 15
CDR3 protein: CASSFLRSGANVLTF
CDR3 DNA: TGTGCCAGCAGTTTTCTTCGCTCTGGGGCCAACGTCCTGACTTTC

V gene: TRBV7-3
D gene: .
clone size: .
J gene: TRBJ2-2
CDR3 length: 14
CDR3 protein: CASSLGRVGGELFF
CDR3 DNA: TGTGCCAGCAGCTTAGGGCGCGTTGGCGGGGAGCTGTTTTTT

V gene: TRBV7-2
D gene: .
clone size: .
J gene: TRBJ2-1
CDR3 length: 15
CDR3 protein: CASSLWSGAQETQFF
CDR3 DNA: TGTGCCAGCAGCTTATGGTCGGGCGCACAAGAGACCCAGTTCTTC

V gene: TRBV4-1
D gene: .
clone size: once
J gene: TRBJ2-5
CDR3 length: 15
CDR3 protein: CASSQGSDPKETQYF
CDR3 DNA: TGCGCCAGCAGCCAGGGATCGGACCCGAAAGAGACCCAGTACTTC

V gene: TRBV29-1
D gene: .
clone size: once
J gene: TRBJ1-2
CDR3 length: 14
CDR3 protein: CSAEYGVAGDGYTF
CDR3 DNA: TGCAGCGCCGAGTACGGGGTAGCGGGAGATGGCTACACCTTC

V gene: TRBV6-2/TRBV6-3
D gene: .
clone size: once
J gene: TRBJ1-1
CDR3 length: 13
CDR3 protein: CASSWGHNTEAFF
CDR3 DNA: TGTGCCAGCAGTTGGGGGCATAACACTGAAGCTTTCTTT

V gene: TRBV6-5
D gene: TRBD1
clone size: .
J gene: TRBJ2-3
CDR3 length: 17
CDR3 protein: CASSFSRTGTGTDTQYF
CDR3 DNA: TGTGCCAGCAGTTTTTCGAGGACAGGGACGGGCACAGATACGCAGTATTTT

V gene: TRBV5-1
D gene: TRBD1
clone size: .
J gene: TRBJ1-2
CDR3 length: 14
CDR3 protein: CASSVPGQGEGATF
CDR3 DNA: TGCGCCAGCAGCGTTCCGGGACAGGGGGAAGGGGCCACCTTC

V gene: TRBV6-5
D gene: TRBD1
clone size: once
J gene: TRBJ2-4
CDR3 length: 15
CDR3 protein: CASSYPDRATNIQYF
CDR3 DNA: TGTGCCAGCAGTTACCCGGACAGGGCAACAAACATTCAGTACTTC

V gene: TRBV9
D gene: .
clone size: .
J gene: TRBJ1-5
CDR3 length: 14
CDR3 protein: CASSPRATEGPQHF
CDR3 DNA: TGTGCCAGCAGCCCACGGGCCACTGAGGGGCCCCAGCATTTT

V gene: TRBV28
D gene: TRBD1
clone size: .
J gene: TRBJ1-2
CDR3 length: 12
CDR3 protein: CASSSLGQGHTF
CDR3 DNA: TGTGCCAGCAGTTCATTAGGACAGGGACACACCTTC

V gene: TRBV11-1
D gene: TRBD2
clone size: few
J gene: TRBJ2-7
CDR3 length: 16
CDR3 protein: CASSRLAGEYFYEQYF
CDR3 DNA: TGTGCCAGCAGCCGCCTAGCGGGAGAATACTTCTACGAGCAGTACTTC

V gene: TRBV7-9
D gene: .
clone size: .
J gene: TRBJ1-2
CDR3 length: 16
CDR3 protein: CASSTPTGAESYGYTF
CDR3 DNA: TGTGCCAGCAGCACCCCGACAGGAGCAGAGTCCTATGGCTACACCTTC

V gene: TRBV7-6
D gene: .
clone size: .
J gene: TRBJ2-7
CDR3 length: 14
CDR3 protein: CASQTSGFSYEQYF
CDR3 DNA: TGTGCCAGTCAAACTAGTGGGTTTTCCTACGAGCAGTACTTC

V gene: TRBV5-4
D gene: TRBD1
clone size: .
J gene: TRBJ2-1
CDR3 length: 15
CDR3 protein: CASSSHTTGGNEQFF
CDR3 DNA: TGTGCCAGCAGCTCACATACTACAGGGGGAAATGAGCAGTTCTTC

V gene: TRBV29-1
D gene: .
clone size: few
J gene: TRBJ2-7
CDR3 length: 12
CDR3 protein: CSVADTSYEQYF
CDR3 DNA: TGCAGCGTGGCGGACACCTCCTACGAGCAGTACTTC

V gene: TRBV15
D gene: .
clone size: .
J gene: TRBJ2-5
CDR3 length: 13
CDR3 protein: CATSRERPETQYF
CDR3 DNA: TGTGCCACCAGCAGAGAACGTCCAGAGACCCAGTACTTC

V gene: TRBV27
D gene: .
clone size: few
J gene: TRBJ2-1
CDR3 length: 10
CDR3 protein: CAAGWDEQFF
CDR3 DNA: TGTGCCGCCGGGTGGGATGAGCAGTTCTTC

V gene: TRBV6-2/TRBV6-3
D gene: .
clone size: few
J gene: TRBJ2-6
CDR3 length: 15
CDR3 protein: CASMGGGSGANVLTF
CDR3 DNA: TGTGCCAGCATGGGGGGTGGGTCTGGGGCCAACGTCCTGACTTTC

V gene: TRBV2
D gene: TRBD2
clone size: .
J gene: TRBJ2-1
CDR3 length: 15
CDR3 protein: CASQKTSGTYNEQFF
CDR3 DNA: TGTGCCAGTCAGAAGACTAGCGGGACCTACAATGAGCAGTTCTTC

V gene: TRBV2
D gene: .
clone size: few
J gene: TRBJ2-3
CDR3 length: 12
CDR3 protein: CASSVRGDTQYF
CDR3 DNA: TGTGCCAGCAGTGTAAGGGGAGATACGCAGTATTTT

V gene: TRBV5-1
D gene: TRBD2
clone size: .
J gene: TRBJ2-1
CDR3 length: 16
CDR3 protein: CASSSGTTISYNEQFF
CDR3 DNA: TGCGCCAGCAGTTCCGGGACTACTATATCCTACAATGAGCAGTTCTTC

V gene: TRBV11-1
D gene: TRBD1
clone size: .
J gene: TRBJ1-1
CDR3 length: 15
CDR3 protein: CASSLGGGGRTEAFF
CDR3 DNA: TGTGCCAGCAGCTTAGGAGGAGGGGGCCGGACTGAAGCTTTCTTT

V gene: TRBV7-8
D gene: TRBD1
clone size: .
J gene: TRBJ1-1
CDR3 length: 15
CDR3 protein: CASSLEDRGDTEAFF
CDR3 DNA: TGTGCCAGCAGCTTAGAAGACAGGGGGGACACTGAAGCTTTCTTT

V gene: TRBV20-1
D gene: .
clone size: .
J gene: TRBJ2-5
CDR3 length: 12
CDR3 protein: CSATDIVETQYF
CDR3 DNA: TGCAGTGCTACCGATATTGTCGAGACCCAGTACTTC

V gene: TRBV29-1
D gene: .
clone size: .
J gene: TRBJ1-4
CDR3 length: 13
CDR3 protein: CSVDWGLKGKLFF
CDR3 DNA: TGCAGCGTTGACTGGGGGCTAAAAGGAAAACTGTTTTTT

V gene: TRBV7-2
D gene: TRBD1
clone size: once
J gene: TRBJ2-3
CDR3 length: 16
CDR3 protein: CASSLDRVAYTDTQYF
CDR3 DNA: TGTGCCAGCAGCTTGGACAGGGTCGCTTACACAGATACGCAGTATTTT